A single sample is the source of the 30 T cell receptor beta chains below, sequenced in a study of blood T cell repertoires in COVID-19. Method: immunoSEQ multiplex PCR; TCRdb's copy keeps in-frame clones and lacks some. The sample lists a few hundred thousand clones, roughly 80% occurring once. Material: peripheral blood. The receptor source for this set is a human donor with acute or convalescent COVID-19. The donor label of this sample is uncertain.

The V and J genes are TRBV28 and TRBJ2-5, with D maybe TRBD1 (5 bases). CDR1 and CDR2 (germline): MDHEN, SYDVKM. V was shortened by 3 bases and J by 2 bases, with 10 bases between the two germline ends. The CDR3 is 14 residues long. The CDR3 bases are TGTGCCAGCAGTTTTACGACAGATCAAGAGACCCAGTACTTC. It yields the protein CASSFTTDQETQYF.

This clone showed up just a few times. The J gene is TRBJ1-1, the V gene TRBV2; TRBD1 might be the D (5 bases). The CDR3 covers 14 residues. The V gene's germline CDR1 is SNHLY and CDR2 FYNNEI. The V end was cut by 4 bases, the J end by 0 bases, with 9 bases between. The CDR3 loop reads CASSGDRVNTEAFF. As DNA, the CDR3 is TGTGCCAGCAGTGGAGACAGAGTGAACACTGAAGCTTTCTTT. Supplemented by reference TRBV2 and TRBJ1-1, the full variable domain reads EPEVTQTPSHQVTQMGQEVILRCVPISNHLYFYWYRQILGQKVEFLVSFYNNEISEKSEIFDDQFSVERPDGSNFTLKIRSTKLEDSAMYFCASSGDRVNTEAFFGQGTRLTVV.

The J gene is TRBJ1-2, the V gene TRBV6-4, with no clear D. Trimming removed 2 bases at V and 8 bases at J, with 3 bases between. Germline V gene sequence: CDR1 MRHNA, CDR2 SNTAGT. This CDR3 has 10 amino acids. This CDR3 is CASSDSGYTF. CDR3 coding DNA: TGTGCCAGCAGTGACAGCGGCTACACCTTC.

CDR3 sequence: CASSLGGSADTQYF. The CDR3 bases are TGTGCCAGCAGCCTCGGGGGGTCGGCAGATACGCAGTATTTT. This chain links TRBV11-2 with TRBJ2-3, with TRBD2 identical over 7 bases. The V and J ends lost 5 bases and 4 bases, in that order; junction bases with no gene match: 6. Germline V gene data show CDR1 as SGHAT and CDR2 as FQNNGV. The CDR3 sequence is 14 residues long.

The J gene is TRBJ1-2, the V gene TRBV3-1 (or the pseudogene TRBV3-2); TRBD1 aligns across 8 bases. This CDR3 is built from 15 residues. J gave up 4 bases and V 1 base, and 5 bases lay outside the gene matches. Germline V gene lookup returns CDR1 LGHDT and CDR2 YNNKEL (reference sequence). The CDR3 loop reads CASSQAGGVGYGYTF. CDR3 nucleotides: TGTGCCAGCAGCCAAGCAGGGGGCGTCGGCTATGGCTACACCTTC.

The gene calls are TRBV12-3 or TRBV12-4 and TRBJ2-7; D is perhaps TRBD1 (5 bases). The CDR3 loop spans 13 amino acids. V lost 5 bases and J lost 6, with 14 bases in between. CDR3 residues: CASSPGRVSEQYF. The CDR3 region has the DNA TGTGCCAGCAGTCCGGGCAGGGTGAGCGAGCAGTACTTC.

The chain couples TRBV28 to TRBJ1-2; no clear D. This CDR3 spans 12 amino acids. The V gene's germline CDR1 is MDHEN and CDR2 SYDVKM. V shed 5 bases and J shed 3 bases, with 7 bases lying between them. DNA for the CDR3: TGTGCCAGCAGTCCGAGAGACTATGGCTACACCTTC. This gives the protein CASSPRDYGYTF.

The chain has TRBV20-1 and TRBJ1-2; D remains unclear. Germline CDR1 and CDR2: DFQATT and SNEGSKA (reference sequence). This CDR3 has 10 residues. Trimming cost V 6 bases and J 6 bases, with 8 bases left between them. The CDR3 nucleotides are TGCAGTGCAGCGAATAATGGCTACACCTTC. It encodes CSAANNGYTF.

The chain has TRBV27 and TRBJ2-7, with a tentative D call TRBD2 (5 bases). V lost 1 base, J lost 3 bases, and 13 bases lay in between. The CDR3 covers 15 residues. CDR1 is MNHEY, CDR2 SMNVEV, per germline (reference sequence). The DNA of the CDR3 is TGTGCCAGCAGTTTATTCATTGGAGGATTCTACGAGCAGTACTTC. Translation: CASSLFIGGFYEQYF.

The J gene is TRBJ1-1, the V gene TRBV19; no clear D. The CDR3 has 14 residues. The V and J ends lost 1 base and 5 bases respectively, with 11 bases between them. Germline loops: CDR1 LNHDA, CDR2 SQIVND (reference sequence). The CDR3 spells CASSIVVYSTEAFF. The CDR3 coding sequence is TGTGCCAGTAGTATAGTAGTTTATTCGACTGAAGCTTTCTTT.

This CDR3 is CASSSRMTGDVQYF. CDR3 coding DNA: TGTGCCAGCAGCTCGAGGATGACAGGTGATGTTCAGTACTTC. The gene calls are TRBV5-4 and TRBJ2-4, with D maybe TRBD1 (6 bases). This CDR3 contains 14 residues. V lost 3 bases and J 11 bases, leaving 18 bases between the germline ends. Germline V gene data show CDR1 as SGHNT and CDR2 as YYREEE (reference sequence).

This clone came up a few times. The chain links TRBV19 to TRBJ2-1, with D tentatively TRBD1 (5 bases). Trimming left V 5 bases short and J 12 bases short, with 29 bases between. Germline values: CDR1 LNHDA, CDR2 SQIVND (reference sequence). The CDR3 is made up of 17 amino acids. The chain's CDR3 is CASSLSERTSGIRRQFF. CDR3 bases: TGTGCCAGTAGTCTCTCAGAGAGGACATCTGGTATCAGAAGGCAGTTCTTC.

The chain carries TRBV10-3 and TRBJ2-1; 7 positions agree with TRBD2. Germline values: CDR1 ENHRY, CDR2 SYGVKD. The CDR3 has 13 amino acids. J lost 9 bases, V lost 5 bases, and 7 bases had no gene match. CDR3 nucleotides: TGTGCCATCAGTCACCGGGGGGAAGGTGAGCAGTTCTTC. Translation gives CAISHRGEGEQFF.

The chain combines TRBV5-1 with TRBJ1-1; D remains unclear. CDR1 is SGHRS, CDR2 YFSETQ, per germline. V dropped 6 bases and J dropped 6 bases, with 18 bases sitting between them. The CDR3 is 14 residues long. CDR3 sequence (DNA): TGCGCCAGCAAGTCCGCGGGAGCTGGCCCTGAAGCTTTCTTT. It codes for CASKSAGAGPEAFF.

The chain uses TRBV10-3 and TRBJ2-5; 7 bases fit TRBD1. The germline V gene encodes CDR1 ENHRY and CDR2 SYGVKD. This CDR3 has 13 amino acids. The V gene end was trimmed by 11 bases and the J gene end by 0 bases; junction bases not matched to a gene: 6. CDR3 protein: CAVMGQHQETQYF. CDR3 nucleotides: TGTGCCGTAATGGGACAGCACCAAGAGACCCAGTACTTC.

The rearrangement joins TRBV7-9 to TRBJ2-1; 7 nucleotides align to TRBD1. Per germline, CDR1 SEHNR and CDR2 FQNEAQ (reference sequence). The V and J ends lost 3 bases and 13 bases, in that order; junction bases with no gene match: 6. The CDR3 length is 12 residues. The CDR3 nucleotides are TGTGCCAGCAGCTTTACTGACAGGGATCAGTTCTTC. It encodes CASSFTDRDQFF.

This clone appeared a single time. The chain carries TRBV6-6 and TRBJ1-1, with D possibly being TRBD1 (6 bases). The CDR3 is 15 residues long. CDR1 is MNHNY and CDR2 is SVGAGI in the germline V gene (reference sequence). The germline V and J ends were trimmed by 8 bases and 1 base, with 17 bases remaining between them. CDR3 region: CASSLGGAQNTEAFF. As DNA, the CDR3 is TGTGCCAGCTCCTTAGGGGGGGCCCAGAACACTGAAGCTTTCTTT.

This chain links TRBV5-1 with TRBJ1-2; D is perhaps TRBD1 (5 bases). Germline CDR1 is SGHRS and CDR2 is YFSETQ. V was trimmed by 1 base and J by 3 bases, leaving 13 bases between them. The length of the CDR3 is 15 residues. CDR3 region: CASSLSPGNDYGYTF. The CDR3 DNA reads TGCGCCAGCAGCTTGTCGCCAGGGAATGACTATGGCTACACCTTC. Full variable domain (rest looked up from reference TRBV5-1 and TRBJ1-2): KAGVTQTPRYLIKTRGQQVTLSCSPISGHRSVSWYQQTPGQGLQFLFEYFSETQRNKGNFPGRFSGRQFSNSRSEMNVSTLELGDSALYLCASSLSPGNDYGYTFGSGTRLTVV.

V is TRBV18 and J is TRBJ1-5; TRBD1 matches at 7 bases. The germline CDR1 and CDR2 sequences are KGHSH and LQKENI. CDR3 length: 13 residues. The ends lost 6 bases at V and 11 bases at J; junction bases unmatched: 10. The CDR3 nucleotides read TGTGCCAGCTCCCGCGACAGGGACGAAGCCCAGCATTTT. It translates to CASSRDRDEAQHF.

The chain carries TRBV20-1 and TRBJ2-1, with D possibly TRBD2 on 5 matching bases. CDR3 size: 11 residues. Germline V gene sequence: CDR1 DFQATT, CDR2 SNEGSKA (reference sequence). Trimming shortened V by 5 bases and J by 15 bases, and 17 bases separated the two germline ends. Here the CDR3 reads CSAPTLEGGFF. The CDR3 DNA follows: TGCAGTGCTCCTACATTAGAGGGCGGGTTCTTC.

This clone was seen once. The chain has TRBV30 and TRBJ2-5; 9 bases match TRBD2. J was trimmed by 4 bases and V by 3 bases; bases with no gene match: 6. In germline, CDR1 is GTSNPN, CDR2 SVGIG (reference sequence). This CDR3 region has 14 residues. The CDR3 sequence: CAWRDSGSRETQYF. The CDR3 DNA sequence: TGTGCCTGGAGGGATAGCGGGAGTAGAGAGACCCAGTACTTC.

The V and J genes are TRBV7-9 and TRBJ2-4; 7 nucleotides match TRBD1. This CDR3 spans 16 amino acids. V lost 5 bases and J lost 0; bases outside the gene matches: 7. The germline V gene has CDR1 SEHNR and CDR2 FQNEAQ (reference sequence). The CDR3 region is CASSPLGQRAKNIQYF. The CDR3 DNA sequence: TGTGCCAGCAGCCCACTGGGACAGAGAGCCAAAAACATTCAGTACTTC.

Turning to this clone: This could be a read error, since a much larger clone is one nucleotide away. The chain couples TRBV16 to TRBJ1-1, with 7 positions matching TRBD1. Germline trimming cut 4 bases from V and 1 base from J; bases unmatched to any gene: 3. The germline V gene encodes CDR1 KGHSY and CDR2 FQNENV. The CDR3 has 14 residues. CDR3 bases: TGTGCCAGCAGCCCCCGGACAGGGAACACTGAAGCTTTCTTT. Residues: CASSPRTGNTEAFF.

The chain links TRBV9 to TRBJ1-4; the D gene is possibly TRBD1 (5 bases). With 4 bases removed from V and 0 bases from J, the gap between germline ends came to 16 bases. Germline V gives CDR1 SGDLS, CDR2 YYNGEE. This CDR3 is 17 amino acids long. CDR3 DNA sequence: TGTGCCAGCAGCCCCTATGGGGGGGTTTCAACTAATGAAAAACTGTTTTTT. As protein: CASSPYGGVSTNEKLFF.

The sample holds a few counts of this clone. CDR3 residues: CASSFLSRGQTYGYTF. DNA of the CDR3: TGTGCCAGCAGTTTCCTCTCCAGGGGACAGACTTATGGCTACACCTTC. The chain combines TRBV28 with TRBJ1-2, with 7 bases matching TRBD1. The V gene's germline CDR1 is MDHEN and CDR2 SYDVKM. The CDR3 has 16 residues. V shed 3 bases and J 5 bases; nucleotides not matched to a gene: 12.

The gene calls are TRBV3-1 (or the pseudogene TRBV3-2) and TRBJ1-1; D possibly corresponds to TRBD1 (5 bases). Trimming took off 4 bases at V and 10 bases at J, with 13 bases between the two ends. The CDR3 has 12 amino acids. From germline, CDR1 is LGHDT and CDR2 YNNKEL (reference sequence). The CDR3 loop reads CASSRWGVGAFF. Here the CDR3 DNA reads TGTGCCAGCAGCCGTTGGGGGGTAGGAGCTTTCTTT.

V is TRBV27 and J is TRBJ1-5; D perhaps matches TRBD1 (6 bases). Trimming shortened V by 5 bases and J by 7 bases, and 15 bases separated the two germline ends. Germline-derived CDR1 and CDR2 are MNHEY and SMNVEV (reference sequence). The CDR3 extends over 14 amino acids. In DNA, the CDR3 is TGTGCCAGCAGTATTCTCTCAGGGACACAGCCCCAGCATTTT. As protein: CASSILSGTQPQHF.

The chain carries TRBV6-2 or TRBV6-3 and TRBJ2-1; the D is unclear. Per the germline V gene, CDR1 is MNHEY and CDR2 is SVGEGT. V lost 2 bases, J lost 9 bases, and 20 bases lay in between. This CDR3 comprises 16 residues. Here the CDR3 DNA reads TGTGCCAGCAGTTACAATGGTTTGGCTTCTAGTTCTGAGCAGTTCTTC. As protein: CASSYNGLASSSEQFF.

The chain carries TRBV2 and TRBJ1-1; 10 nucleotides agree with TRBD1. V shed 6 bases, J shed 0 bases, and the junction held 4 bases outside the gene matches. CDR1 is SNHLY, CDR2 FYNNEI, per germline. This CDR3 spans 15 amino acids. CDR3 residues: CASRGQGVVNTEAFF. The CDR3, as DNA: TGTGCCAGCAGAGGACAGGGGGTAGTGAACACTGAAGCTTTCTTT.

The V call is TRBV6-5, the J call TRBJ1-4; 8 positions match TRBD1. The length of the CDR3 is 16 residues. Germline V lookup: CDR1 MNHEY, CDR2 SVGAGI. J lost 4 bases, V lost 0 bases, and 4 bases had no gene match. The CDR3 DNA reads TGTGCCAGCAGTTACTCGACAGGGGTTGTTAATGAAAAACTGTTTTTT. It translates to CASSYSTGVVNEKLFF.